This TCR beta chain derives from a study of T cell responses to AZD1222 COVID-19 vaccine. General study results and limits: Seropositivity was recorded at baseline in only a handful of AZD1222 recipients. Reportedly, nearly half of unique spike TCRs recognized epitopes outside B.1.351/B.1.1.7 mutations.

This CDR3 region has 13 residues. Germline V CDR1 and CDR2: SNHLY, FYNNEI. Trimming removed 9 bases at V and 4 bases at J, with 10 bases between. This clone was detected once. The antigen is undetermined. Only in-frame clones appear in the TCRdb table, and some are missing; sequencing was by immunoSEQ multiplex PCR. The sample carries 120,000 or so clones, around 90% recorded once. The chain recombines TRBV2 with TRBJ1-6, with a tentative D call TRBD1 (6 bases). The receptor was derived from an adult in good health. Here the sequenced sample was peripheral blood, taken on day 0 of AZD1222 vaccination. The CDR3 reads CARQGPYNSPLHF. CDR3 bases: TGTGCCAGACAGGGACCTTATAATTCACCCCTCCACTTT.